This TCR beta chain was captured by sequencing in a study of T cell changes during pregnancy in multiple sclerosis. This clone has more than one count but fewer than ten. Sequencing used immunoSEQ multiplex PCR; TCRdb keeps in-frame clones, though not all of them. Here the sample spans about 34,000 clones, over 85% being singletons. Sample: CD8+ T cells from peripheral blood mononuclear cells, taken in the third trimester of pregnancy. The origin of this receptor is a female donor with multiple sclerosis, enrolled in a pregnancy study.

The CDR3 sequence is CASSQDPLAGGPPQLFF. CDR3 nucleotides: TGTGCCAGCAGCCAAGATCCCCTAGCGGGGGGACCTCCTCAGCTGTTTTTT. This chain joins TRBV5-4 and TRBJ2-2, with TRBD2 identical over 11 bases. This CDR3 is built from 17 residues. The V segment lost 4 bases and the J segment 12 bases; nucleotides outside the gene matches: 17. The germline V gene has CDR1 SGHNT and CDR2 YYREEE (reference sequence).